The T cell receptor beta chain described here comes from a study of blood T cell repertoires in COVID-19. This clone was detected only once. Clones were read by immunoSEQ multiplex PCR, and TCRdb kept only the in-frame ones, dropping some. This sample has roughly 300,000 clones, with around 90% found just once. The clonotype originates from a woman aged 25 to 39 who had recovered from COVID-19. Sample: PBMCs or T cells enriched from blood (not recorded which).

The CDR3 reads CASSKKGLAGGRNEQFF. CDR3 DNA: TGTGCCAGCAGCAAAAAGGGACTAGCGGGAGGGCGCAATGAGCAGTTCTTC. The V call is TRBV11-3, the J call TRBJ2-1, with 16 bases lining up with TRBD2. The CDR3 loop spans 17 amino acids. Germline V CDR1 and CDR2: SGHNT, YENEEA. Losses at the gene ends were 5 bases for V and 6 bases for J; bases not matched to a gene: 7.